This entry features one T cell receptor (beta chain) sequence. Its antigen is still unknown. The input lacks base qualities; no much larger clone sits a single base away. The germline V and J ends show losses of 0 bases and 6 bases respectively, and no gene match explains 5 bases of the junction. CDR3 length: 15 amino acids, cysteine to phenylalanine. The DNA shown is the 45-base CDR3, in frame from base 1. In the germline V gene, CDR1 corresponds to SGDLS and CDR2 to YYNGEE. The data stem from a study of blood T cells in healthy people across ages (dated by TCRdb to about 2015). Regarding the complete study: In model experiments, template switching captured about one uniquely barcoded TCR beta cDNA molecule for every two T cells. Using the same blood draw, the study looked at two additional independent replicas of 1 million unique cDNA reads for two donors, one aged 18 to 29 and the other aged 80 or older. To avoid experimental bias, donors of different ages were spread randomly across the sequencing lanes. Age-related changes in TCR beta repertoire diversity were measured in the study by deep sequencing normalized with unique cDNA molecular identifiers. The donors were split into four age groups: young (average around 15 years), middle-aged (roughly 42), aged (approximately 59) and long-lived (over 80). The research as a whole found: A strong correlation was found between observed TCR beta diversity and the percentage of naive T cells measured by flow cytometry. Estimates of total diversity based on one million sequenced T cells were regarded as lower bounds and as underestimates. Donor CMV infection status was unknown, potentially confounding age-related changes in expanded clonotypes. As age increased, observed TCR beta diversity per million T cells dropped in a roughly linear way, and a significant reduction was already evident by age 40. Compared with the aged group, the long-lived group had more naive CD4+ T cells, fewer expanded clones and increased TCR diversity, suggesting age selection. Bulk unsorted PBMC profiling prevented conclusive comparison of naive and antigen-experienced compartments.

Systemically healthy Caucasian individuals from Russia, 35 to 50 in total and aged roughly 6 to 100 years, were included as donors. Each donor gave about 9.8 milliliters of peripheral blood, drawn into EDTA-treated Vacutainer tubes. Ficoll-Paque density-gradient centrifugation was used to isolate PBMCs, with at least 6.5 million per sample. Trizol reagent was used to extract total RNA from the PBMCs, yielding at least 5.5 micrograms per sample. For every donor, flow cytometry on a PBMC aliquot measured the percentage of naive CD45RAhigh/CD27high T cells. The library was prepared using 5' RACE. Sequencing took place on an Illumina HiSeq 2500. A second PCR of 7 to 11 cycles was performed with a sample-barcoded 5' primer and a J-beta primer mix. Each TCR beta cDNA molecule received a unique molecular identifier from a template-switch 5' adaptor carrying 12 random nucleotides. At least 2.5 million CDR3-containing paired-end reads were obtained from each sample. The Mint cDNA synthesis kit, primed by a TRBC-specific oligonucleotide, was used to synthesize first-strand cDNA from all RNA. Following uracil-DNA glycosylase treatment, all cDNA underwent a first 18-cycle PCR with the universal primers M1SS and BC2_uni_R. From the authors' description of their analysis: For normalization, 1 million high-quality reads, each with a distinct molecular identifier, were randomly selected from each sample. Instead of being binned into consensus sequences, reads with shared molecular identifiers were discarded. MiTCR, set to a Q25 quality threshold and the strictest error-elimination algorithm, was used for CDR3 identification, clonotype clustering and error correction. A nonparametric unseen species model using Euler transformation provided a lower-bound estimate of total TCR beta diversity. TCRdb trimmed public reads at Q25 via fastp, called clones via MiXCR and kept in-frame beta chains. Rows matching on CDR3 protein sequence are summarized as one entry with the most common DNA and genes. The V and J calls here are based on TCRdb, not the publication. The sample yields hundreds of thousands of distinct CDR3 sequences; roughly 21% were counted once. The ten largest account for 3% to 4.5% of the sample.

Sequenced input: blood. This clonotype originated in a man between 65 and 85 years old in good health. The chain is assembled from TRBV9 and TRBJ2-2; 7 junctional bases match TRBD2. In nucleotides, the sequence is TGTGCCAGCAGCGTAGGATTTCGGGGGGCCGGGGAGCTGTTTTTT. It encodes CASSVGFRGAGELFF.